This TCR beta chain was sequenced in a study of T cell repertoires in cytomegalovirus infection. On the study more broadly: Well-studied HLA-B-restricted epitopes and recently identified HLA-C-restricted epitopes of CMV were both used in the study. Through public TCR beta signatures, both CMV infection and matching HLA type were indicated. General observations from the study: Of the TCR beta families, the public ones yielded a cumulative frequency that identified carriers of CMV plus the relevant HLA. Dominant in the ex vivo response were TCR beta clonotypes restricted by HLA-C and specific for CMV.

This clonotype was detected only a few times. The antigen remains undetermined. TCRdb itself ran the reads through MiXCR, one entry per CDR3 protein. The sample has approximately 600,000 distinct CDR3 sequences; almost 40% are singletons. The CDR3 extends over 15 amino acids. After removal of 5 bases from V and 4 bases from J, the junction contained 6 bases not matched to a gene. Germline V CDR1 and CDR2: SEHNR, FQNEAQ (reference sequence). The source is a human donor in good health (CMV status not recorded). Some clones in this sample may be carry-over from other donors' samples. Specimen: cultured PBMCs, collected from culture after CMV antigen stimulation. The V and J genes are TRBV7-9 and TRBJ2-3; 10 bases are a match to TRBD1. The CDR3 coding sequence is TGTGCCAGCAGCCAACCCGGGACAGGGGCAGATACGCAGTATTTT. As protein: CASSQPGTGADTQYF.